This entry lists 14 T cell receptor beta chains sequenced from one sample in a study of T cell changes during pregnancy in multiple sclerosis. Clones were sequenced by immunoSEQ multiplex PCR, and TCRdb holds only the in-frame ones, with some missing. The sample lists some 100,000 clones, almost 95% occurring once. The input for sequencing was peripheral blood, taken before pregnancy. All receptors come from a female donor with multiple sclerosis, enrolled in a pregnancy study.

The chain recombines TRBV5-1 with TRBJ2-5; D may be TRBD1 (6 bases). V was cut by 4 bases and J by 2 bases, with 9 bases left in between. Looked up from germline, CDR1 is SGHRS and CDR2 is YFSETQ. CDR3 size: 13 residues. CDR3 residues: CASSTGQQETQYF. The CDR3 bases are TGCGCCAGCAGCACCGGACAGCAAGAGACCCAGTACTTC.

The DNA of the CDR3 is TGTGCCAGCAGTTTAATAGGGGCCGATCAGCCCCAGCATTTT. Amino acids: CASSLIGADQPQHF. This sequence joins TRBV28 and TRBJ1-5, with a weak D call TRBD1 (5 bases). This CDR3 has 14 residues. Per the germline V gene, CDR1 is MDHEN and CDR2 is SYDVKM. Trimming took off 2 bases at V and 5 bases at J, with 10 bases between the two ends.

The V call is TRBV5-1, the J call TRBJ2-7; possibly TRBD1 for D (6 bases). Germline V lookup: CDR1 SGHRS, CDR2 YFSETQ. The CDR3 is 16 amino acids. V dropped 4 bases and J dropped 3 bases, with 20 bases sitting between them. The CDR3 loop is CASSGRTVVDYYEQYF. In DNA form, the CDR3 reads TGCGCCAGCAGCGGCAGGACAGTCGTCGACTACTACGAGCAGTACTTC. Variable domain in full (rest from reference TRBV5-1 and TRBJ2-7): KAGVTQTPRYLIKTRGQQVTLSCSPISGHRSVSWYQQTPGQGLQFLFEYFSETQRNKGNFPGRFSGRQFSNSRSEMNVSTLELGDSALYLCASSGRTVVDYYEQYFGPGTRLTVT.

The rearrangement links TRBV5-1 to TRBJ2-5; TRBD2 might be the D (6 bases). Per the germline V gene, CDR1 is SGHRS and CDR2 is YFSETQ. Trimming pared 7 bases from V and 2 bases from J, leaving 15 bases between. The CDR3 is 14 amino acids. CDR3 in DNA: TGCGCCAGCTGCCTTACGGGGGATCAAGAGACCCAGTACTTC. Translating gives CASCLTGDQETQYF.

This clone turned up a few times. CDR3: CASSPLASTGELFF. The CDR3 nucleotides are TGCGCCAGCAGCCCCCTAGCGTCCACCGGGGAGCTGTTTTTT. The V call is TRBV4-3, the J call TRBJ2-2, with a possible D match to TRBD2 (6 bases). Trimming removed 4 bases from V and 4 bases from J, with 10 bases in between. The CDR3 extends over 14 amino acids. CDR1 is LGHNA and CDR2 is YSLEER in the germline V gene.

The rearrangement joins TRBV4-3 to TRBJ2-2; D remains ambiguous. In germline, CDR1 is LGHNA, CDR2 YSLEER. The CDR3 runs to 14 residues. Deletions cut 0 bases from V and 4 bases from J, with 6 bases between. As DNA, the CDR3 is TGCGCCAGCAGCCAAGAAGGAGCCACCGGGGAGCTGTTTTTT. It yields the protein CASSQEGATGELFF.

The CDR3 reads CASSPLPEEYTADTQYF. CDR3 DNA: TGCGCCAGCAGCCCCCTCCCCGAGGAGTACACTGCAGATACGCAGTATTTT. The J gene is TRBJ2-3, the V gene TRBV5-1; unclear D gene. V lost 4 bases to trimming and J lost 4 bases, with 22 bases between them. The CDR3 has 17 amino acids. CDR1 is SGHRS and CDR2 is YFSETQ in the germline V gene.

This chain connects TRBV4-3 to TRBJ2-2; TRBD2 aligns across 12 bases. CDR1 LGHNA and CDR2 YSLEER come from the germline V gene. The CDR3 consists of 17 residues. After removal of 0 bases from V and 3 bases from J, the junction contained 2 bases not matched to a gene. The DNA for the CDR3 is TGCGCCAGCAGCCAAGAGACTAGCGGGAGATACACCGGGGAGCTGTTTTTT. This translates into CASSQETSGRYTGELFF.

CDR3 region: CASSRDRADTEAFF. CDR3 in DNA: TGTGCCAGTAGCCGGGACAGGGCAGACACTGAAGCTTTCTTT. The V gene is TRBV19, the J gene TRBJ1-1; 9 nucleotides align to TRBD1. The CDR3 totals 14 residues. The germline CDR1 and CDR2 sequences are LNHDA and SQIVND (reference sequence). Trimming at V came to 6 bases and at J to 3 bases, leaving 5 bases not matched to a gene.

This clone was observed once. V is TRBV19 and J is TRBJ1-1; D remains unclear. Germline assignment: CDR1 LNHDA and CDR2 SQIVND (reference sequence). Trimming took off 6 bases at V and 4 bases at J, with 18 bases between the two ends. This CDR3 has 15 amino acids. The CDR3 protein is CASRNGVFLGTEAFF. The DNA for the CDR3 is TGTGCCAGTAGAAACGGGGTGTTCTTAGGCACTGAAGCTTTCTTT.

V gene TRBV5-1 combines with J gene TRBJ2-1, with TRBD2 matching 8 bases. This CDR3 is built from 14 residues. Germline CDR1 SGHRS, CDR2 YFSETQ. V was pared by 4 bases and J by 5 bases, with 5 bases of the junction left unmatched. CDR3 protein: CASSPLAGNNEQFF. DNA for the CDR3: TGCGCCAGCAGCCCCCTAGCGGGCAACAATGAGCAGTTCTTC. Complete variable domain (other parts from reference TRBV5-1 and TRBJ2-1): KAGVTQTPRYLIKTRGQQVTLSCSPISGHRSVSWYQQTPGQGLQFLFEYFSETQRNKGNFPGRFSGRQFSNSRSEMNVSTLELGDSALYLCASSPLAGNNEQFFGPGTRLTVL.

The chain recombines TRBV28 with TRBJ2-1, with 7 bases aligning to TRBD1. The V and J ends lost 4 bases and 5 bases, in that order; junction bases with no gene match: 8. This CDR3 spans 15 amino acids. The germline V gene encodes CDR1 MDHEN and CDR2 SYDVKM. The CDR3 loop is CASSSTGQGNNEQFF. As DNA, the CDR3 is TGTGCCAGCAGTTCGACAGGGCAAGGGAACAATGAGCAGTTCTTC.

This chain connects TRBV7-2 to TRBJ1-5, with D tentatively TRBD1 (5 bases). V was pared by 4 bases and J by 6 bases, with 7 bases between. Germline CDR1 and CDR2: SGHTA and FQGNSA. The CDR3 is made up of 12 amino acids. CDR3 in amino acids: CASSSGGQPQHF. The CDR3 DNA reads TGTGCCAGCAGCTCGGGGGGTCAGCCCCAGCATTTT. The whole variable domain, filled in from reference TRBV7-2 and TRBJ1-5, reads GAGVSQSPSNKVTEKGKDVELRCDPISGHTALYWYRQSLGQGLEFLIYFQGNSAPDKSGLPSDRFSAERTGGSVSTLTIQRTQQEDSAVYLCASSSGGQPQHFGDGTRLSIL.

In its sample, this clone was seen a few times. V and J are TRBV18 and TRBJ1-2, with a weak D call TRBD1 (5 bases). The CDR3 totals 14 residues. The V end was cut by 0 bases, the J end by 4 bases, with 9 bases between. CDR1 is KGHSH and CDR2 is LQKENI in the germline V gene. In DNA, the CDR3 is TGTGCCAGCTCACCACCGACAGAGAGCTATGGCTACACCTTC. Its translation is CASSPPTESYGYTF.